This T cell receptor beta chain was profiled in a study of T-cell memory formation after mild COVID-19. Broader study findings: Contracting CD4+ clones sat mainly in CM and EM; CD8+ in EMRA. In second-wave clones peaking day 37, SARS-CoV-2 specificity remained unconfirmed.

Trimming shortened V by 4 bases and J by 0 bases, and 10 bases separated the two germline ends. This CDR3 spans 14 amino acids. CDR1 is SGHTA and CDR2 is FQGNSA in the germline V gene. A note on this clonotype: Its antigen is still unknown.

TCRdb re-analysed the 5' RACE reads in MiXCR, keeping a single row per CDR3 protein. Of roughly 58,000 distinct CDR3 sequences in the sample, more than 8% were seen once. The sequencing input was PBMCs or a T cell subset sorted from them (not recorded which). The chain recombines TRBV7-2 with TRBJ2-7; D gene unclear. This TCR was sampled from a man between 18 and 29 years old who had mild COVID-19 (a few samples of this study predate the infection). Cell type and time point are not known. The CDR3 DNA sequence: TGTGCCAGCAGCTCGGACGAAACCTCCTACGAGCAGTACTTC. Translated, it gives CASSSDETSYEQYF.